The present T cell receptor beta chain was sequenced within a study of chemoradiotherapy in HPV16-positive cancers. Background on the study: Two HPV16-positive patients' cells yielded candidate HPV-specific clones and common motifs.

Clones were sequenced by immunoSEQ multiplex PCR, and TCRdb holds only the in-frame ones, with some missing. The table includes several thousand clones, about three quarters detected once. Notes on this clone: What it binds is not known.

Whole-study findings and limits: The functional HPV-specific definition rests on just a couple of HPV16-positive patients. Candidate HPV-specific clones and E7-related TCR motifs grew in tumor during treatment. For HPV16-positive patients, expanding HPV-responsive T cells associated with longer recurrence-free survival.

Trimming shortened V by 2 bases and J by 1 base, and 9 bases separated the two germline ends. The CDR3 totals 16 residues. The germline gives CDR1 WSHSY, CDR2 SAAADI. This material was acquired from a patient who underwent chemoradiotherapy. The chain carries TRBV10-2 and TRBJ1-6; D remains unclear. The TCR originated in a human donor with HPV-associated anogenital cancer. The CDR3 reads CASSERLGSYNSPLHF. CDR3 DNA: TGCGCCAGCAGTGAGAGGTTGGGTTCCTATAATTCACCCCTCCACTTT.